These 22 T cell receptor beta chains originate from one sample sequenced in a study of T cell changes during pregnancy in multiple sclerosis. Method: immunoSEQ multiplex PCR; TCRdb's copy keeps in-frame clones and lacks some. The data contain under 40,000 clones, around nine tenths of them singletons. This specimen was CD4+ T cells from peripheral blood mononuclear cells, taken in the third trimester of pregnancy. The receptors were sampled from a female donor in good health, enrolled as a control in a pregnancy study.

This clone was seen once. The genes are TRBV6-5 and TRBJ1-3; TRBD1 aligns across 9 bases. V lost 2 bases and J lost 4; bases outside the gene matches: 3. The CDR3 extends over 15 amino acids. The germline CDR1 and CDR2 sequences are MNHEY and SVGAGI. CDR3 nucleotides: TGTGCCAGCAGTTACGGACAGGGGAAAGGAAACACCATATATTTT. It is translated as CASSYGQGKGNTIYF.

This rearrangement joins TRBV28 to TRBJ2-1, with 7 bases that match TRBD2. From germline, CDR1 is MDHEN and CDR2 SYDVKM. The V segment lost 7 bases and the J segment 8 bases; nucleotides outside the gene matches: 11. The CDR3 has 14 amino acids. The CDR3 bases are TGTGCCAGCACCCCTGCGGCGGGAGATGATGAGCAGTTCTTC. It codes for CASTPAAGDDEQFF.

To note about this clone: The junction does not match germline at one end; this may be a read error. The chain has TRBV9 and TRBJ2-3, with 7 bases that match TRBD2. The CDR3 contains 15 residues. Germline V CDR1 and CDR2: SGDLS, YYNGEE. CDR3 nucleotide sequence: TGTGCCAGCAACGTAGGCGGGGGAACCACAGATACGCAGTATTTT. Translating it yields CASNVGGGTTDTQYF.

The V gene is TRBV19, the J gene TRBJ2-7; D is perhaps TRBD1 (6 bases). Germline V CDR1 and CDR2: LNHDA, SQIVND (reference sequence). CDR3 length equals 15 residues. The V and J ends lost 1 base and 2 bases respectively, with 12 bases between them. CDR3 coding DNA: TGTGCCAGTAGTATAGGGGGGCATCTCACCTACGAGCAGTACTTC. Translating gives CASSIGGHLTYEQYF.

This clone was found once. In the same sample, other DNA sequences code for this CDR3. The chain joins TRBV12-5 to TRBJ1-1, with D possibly TRBD1 on 5 matching bases. Germline CDR1 LGHNT, CDR2 FRNRAP. The CDR3 length is 12 residues. Trimming stripped 5 bases from V and 1 base from J, with 5 bases between. This CDR3 is CASGRGNTEAFF. CDR3 bases: TGTGCTAGTGGTAGGGGGAACACTGAAGCTTTCTTT.

This clone was observed once. V is TRBV28 and J is TRBJ2-3; maybe TRBD1 (6 bases). The ends were cut back, 10 bases at V and 0 bases at J, with 11 bases in the middle. This CDR3 region has 13 residues. CDR1 is MDHEN and CDR2 is SYDVKM in the germline V gene. The CDR3: CATDRSSTDTQYF. Written as DNA, the CDR3 is TGTGCCACCGACAGGAGTAGCACAGATACGCAGTATTTT.

This clone was recorded once. The J gene is TRBJ1-6, the V gene TRBV5-6; TRBD1 might be the D (6 bases). The CDR3 is made up of 16 amino acids. V shed 0 bases and J shed 5 bases, with 12 bases lying between them. Germline V gene data show CDR1 as SGHDT and CDR2 as YYEEEE. The CDR3 sequence: CASSLARGVNNSPLHF. As DNA, the CDR3 is TGTGCCAGCAGCTTGGCCAGGGGAGTTAATAATTCACCCCTCCACTTT. The full variable domain, its missing parts supplied by reference TRBV5-6 and TRBJ1-6, is DAGVTQSPTHLIKTRGQQVTLRCSPKSGHDTVSWYQQALGQGPQFIFQYYEEEERQRGNFPDRFSGHQFPNYSSELNVNALLLGDSALYLCASSLARGVNNSPLHFGNGTRLTVT.

The V call is TRBV5-1, the J call TRBJ2-3; D perhaps matches TRBD1 (6 bases). Germline CDR1 SGHRS, CDR2 YFSETQ. The CDR3 loop spans 17 amino acids. Trimming removed 2 bases at V and 1 base at J, with 17 bases between. DNA of the CDR3: TGCGCCAGCAGCTTAAAACAGGGCCTTGGGGGCACAGATACGCAGTATTTT. Translated: CASSLKQGLGGTDTQYF.

V and J are TRBV28 and TRBJ2-1, with 7 bases that match TRBD2. The CDR3 is made up of 15 amino acids. The germline gives CDR1 MDHEN, CDR2 SYDVKM. V was clipped by 2 bases and J by 7 bases; unmatched bases: 8. This chain's CDR3 is CASSLAASGINEQFF. The DNA of the CDR3 is TGTGCCAGCAGTTTAGCGGCTAGCGGCATTAATGAGCAGTTCTTC. The variable domain in full, with the rest retrieved from reference TRBV28 and TRBJ2-1, is DVKVTQSSRYLVKRTGEKVFLECVQDMDHENMFWYRQDPGLGLRLIYFSYDVKMKEKGDIPEGYSVSREKKERFSLILESASTNQTSMYLCASSLAASGINEQFFGPGTRLTVL.

V and J are TRBV29-1 and TRBJ2-7, with D maybe TRBD1 (5 bases). V lost 1 base and J lost 0, with 10 bases in between. CDR1 SQVTM and CDR2 ANQGSEA come from the germline V gene. The CDR3 extends over 14 amino acids. The CDR3 loop is CSVEGIGASYEQYF. CDR3 DNA: TGCAGCGTTGAAGGTATAGGGGCCTCCTACGAGCAGTACTTC.

The rearrangement uses TRBV5-1 and TRBJ2-2; TRBD2 matches 9 bases. The CDR3 is 17 residues long. The V and J ends lost 0 bases and 7 bases, in that order; junction bases with no gene match: 10. Germline CDR1 is SGHRS and CDR2 is YFSETQ. The CDR3 loop reads CASSLVLAGGPGGELFF. The CDR3 DNA reads TGCGCCAGCAGCTTGGTACTGGCGGGAGGGCCCGGCGGGGAGCTGTTTTTT. Full variable domain (remainder filled in from reference TRBV5-1 and TRBJ2-2): KAGVTQTPRYLIKTRGQQVTLSCSPISGHRSVSWYQQTPGQGLQFLFEYFSETQRNKGNFPGRFSGRQFSNSRSEMNVSTLELGDSALYLCASSLVLAGGPGGELFFGEGSRLTVL.

V and J are TRBV10-3 and TRBJ2-1, with 8 bases matching TRBD1. The CDR3 length is 16 residues. The germline CDR1 and CDR2 sequences are ENHRY and SYGVKD. Trimming at V came to 8 bases and at J to 4 bases, leaving 13 bases not matched to a gene. CDR3: CAIGRNTGGSYNEQFF. In DNA form, the CDR3 reads TGTGCCATCGGCAGGAATACAGGGGGTTCTTACAATGAGCAGTTCTTC.

This chain links TRBV7-3 with TRBJ2-4; weak D call: TRBD2 (6 bases). V dropped 3 bases and J dropped 0 bases, with 9 bases sitting between them. The CDR3 length is 15 residues. CDR1 is SGHTA, CDR2 FQGTGA, per germline. CDR3 sequence (DNA): TGTGCCAGCAGCTTCCTGGGAGGAGCCAAAAACATTCAGTACTTC. Translated: CASSFLGGAKNIQYF. Drawing the rest from reference TRBV7-3 and TRBJ2-4, the complete variable domain is GAGVSQTPSNKVTEKGKYVELRCDPISGHTALYWYRQSLGQGPEFLIYFQGTGAADDSGLPNDRFFAVRPEGSVSTLKIQRTERGDSAVYLCASSFLGGAKNIQYFGAGTRLSVL.

The genes are TRBV15 and TRBJ2-7; D is perhaps TRBD1 (6 bases). This CDR3 contains 14 residues. Germline V CDR1 and CDR2: LNHNV, YYDKDF (reference sequence). V was pared by 3 bases and J by 5 bases, with 14 bases between. The CDR3 spells CATSSRTAFHEQYF. The CDR3 DNA is TGTGCCACCAGCAGCCGGACAGCTTTTCACGAGCAGTACTTC. The full variable domain, in which reference TRBV15 and TRBJ2-7 provide the parts outside the CDR3, is DAMVIQNPRYQVTQFGKPVTLSCSQTLNHNVMYWYQQKSSQAPKLLFHYYDKDFNNEADTPDNFQSRRPNTSFCFLDIRSPGLGDTAMYLCATSSRTAFHEQYFGPGTRLTVT.

The V call is TRBV5-6, the J call TRBJ2-2; D might be TRBD1 (5 bases). The CDR3 extends over 15 amino acids. V was clipped by 4 bases and J by 6 bases, with 16 bases between them. Germline CDR1 is SGHDT and CDR2 is YYEEEE. The CDR3 nucleotides read TGTGCCAGCAGCAAACCCACCCAGGGCGCCGGGGAGCTGTTTTTT. Translation gives CASSKPTQGAGELFF.

V gene TRBV30 combines with J gene TRBJ2-5; 7 positions agree with TRBD2. There are 13 residues in the CDR3. Trimming removed 2 bases from V and 5 bases from J; junction bases left unmatched: 5. Looked up from germline, CDR1 is GTSNPN and CDR2 is SVGIG (reference sequence). This chain's CDR3 is CAWSLGGDETQYF. CDR3 DNA: TGTGCCTGGAGTCTGGGGGGGGACGAGACCCAGTACTTC. Using reference TRBV30 and TRBJ2-5 for the parts outside the CDR3, the full variable domain is SQTIHQWPATLVQPVGSPLSLECTVEGTSNPNLYWYRQAAGRGLQLLFYSVGIGQISSEVPQNLSASRPQDRQFILSSKKLLLSDSGFYLCAWSLGGDETQYFGPGTRLLVL.

The chain carries TRBV5-6 and TRBJ1-5; the D gene is possibly TRBD1 (5 bases). The CDR3 spans 16 residues. Germline CDR1 reads SGHDT; CDR2 reads YYEEEE. V was clipped by 4 bases and J by 0 bases, with 14 bases between them. CDR3 sequence reads: CASSPAGGTSNQPQHF. The CDR3 coding sequence is TGTGCCAGCAGCCCGGCCGGGGGGACTAGCAATCAGCCCCAGCATTTT.

The rearrangement links TRBV4-1 to TRBJ1-2, with D perhaps matching TRBD1 (5 bases). This CDR3 contains 13 residues. CDR1 is MGHRA and CDR2 is YSYEKL in the germline V gene. V was trimmed by 0 bases and J by 5 bases, leaving 7 bases between them. DNA for the CDR3: TGCGCCAGCAGCCAAGAGACAGCTTATGGCTACACCTTC. Its translation is CASSQETAYGYTF.

The V call is TRBV15, the J call TRBJ2-1; the match to TRBD2 covers 11 bases. The CDR3 contains 15 residues. The germline gives CDR1 LNHNV, CDR2 YYDKDF (reference sequence). V trimming: 8 bases; J trimming: 9 bases; junction bases outside the gene matches: 12. CDR3 sequence (DNA): TGTGCCACCGCGGGGGGACTAGCGGATATTGCTGAGCAGTTCTTC. It translates to CATAGGLADIAEQFF. Variable domain in full (rest from reference TRBV15 and TRBJ2-1): DAMVIQNPRYQVTQFGKPVTLSCSQTLNHNVMYWYQQKSSQAPKLLFHYYDKDFNNEADTPDNFQSRRPNTSFCFLDIRSPGLGDTAMYLCATAGGLADIAEQFFGPGTRLTVL.

This clone is medium-sized (0.01 to 0.1%) within its sample. The V and J genes are TRBV5-6 and TRBJ2-2, with TRBD2 matching 8 bases. Trimming took 2 bases from V and 0 from J; bases not matched to a gene: 3. The CDR3 loop spans 16 amino acids. CDR1 and CDR2 (germline): SGHDT, YYEEEE. The CDR3 coding sequence is TGTGCCAGCAGCTTTACTAGCGGATCGAACACCGGGGAGCTGTTTTTT. This gives the protein CASSFTSGSNTGELFF.

V gene TRBV7-9 combines with J gene TRBJ2-7; 9 nucleotides agree with TRBD2. The CDR3 runs 14 residues. Looked up from germline, CDR1 is SEHNR and CDR2 is FQNEAQ (reference sequence). Trimming cost V 3 bases and J 2 bases; bases outside gene matches: 2. CDR3 DNA: TGTGCCAGCAGCTTCCTAGCGGGAACCTACGAGCAGTACTTC. Translated: CASSFLAGTYEQYF.

V gene TRBV14 combines with J gene TRBJ1-1; 7 bases are a match to TRBD1. The CDR3 is 13 amino acids. The V segment lost 4 bases and the J segment 6 bases; nucleotides outside the gene matches: 5. Germline CDR1 is SGHDN and CDR2 is FVKESK. This chain's CDR3 is CASSPQGLPEAFF. As DNA, the CDR3 is TGTGCCAGCAGCCCACAGGGGCTCCCTGAAGCTTTCTTT.